The T cell receptor (beta chain) described here comes from a study of OX40 agonist ivuxolimab in advanced cancers. CDR1 MNHEY and CDR2 SVGAGI come from the germline V gene. The CDR3 has 16 residues. The V gene lost 0 bases and the J gene lost 3 bases, with 11 bases spanning the gap. Turning to this clone: Its cognate antigen is unknown.

The study's findings and limits: Doses of 0.1 to 3.0 mg/kg were accompanied by clonal expansion of CD4+ and CD8+ blood T cells by week 6. There were also nonresponders showing low normalized T-cell clonal expansion. Researchers did not establish what antigens the expanded peripheral T cells target. CD8+ T cells showed, on average, more clonal expansion than CD4+ cells.

The method was immunoSEQ multiplex PCR; TCRdb's version includes in-frame clones alone and lacks a portion of them. The sample records tens of thousands of clones, more than 80% being singletons. The sequenced sample was CD4+ or CD8+ T cells sorted from blood, obtained in a trial of the OX40 agonist ivuxolimab. This receptor was identified in an adult with an advanced solid tumor such as melanoma, head and neck, liver or kidney cancer. V gene TRBV6-5 combines with J gene TRBJ1-4, with no clear D. The CDR3 DNA follows: TGTGCCAGCAGTTACTCGTCCCGAGAGGCTAATGAAAAACTGTTTTTT. Amino acid sequence: CASSYSSREANEKLFF.